The source of this TCR beta chain is a study of T cell responses to AZD1222 COVID-19 vaccine. Note on this clone: As yet, its antigen is unknown.

Notes on the study in general: Increased Spike-specific TCR breadth and depth were observed after two AZD1222 doses. Clonal diversity may have been underestimated, and the donors were mostly white British, with more females than males.

The protocol was immunoSEQ multiplex PCR, while the TCRdb copy is restricted to in-frame clones and leaves out a portion. The table records around 110,000 clones, just under 95% of them present only once. The CDR3 has 15 residues. Germline lookup yields CDR1 SGHNT and CDR2 YYREEE (reference sequence). V shed 2 bases and J 4 bases; nucleotides not matched to a gene: 4. V and J are TRBV5-4 and TRBJ2-3, with 10 bases aligning to TRBD2. Sequenced here: peripheral blood, sampled on day 0 of AZD1222 vaccination. The TCR was taken from an adult in good health. The CDR3, as DNA: TGTGCCAGCAGCTTCCTAGCGGGAGCGGCAGATACGCAGTATTTT. Amino acid sequence: CASSFLAGAADTQYF.